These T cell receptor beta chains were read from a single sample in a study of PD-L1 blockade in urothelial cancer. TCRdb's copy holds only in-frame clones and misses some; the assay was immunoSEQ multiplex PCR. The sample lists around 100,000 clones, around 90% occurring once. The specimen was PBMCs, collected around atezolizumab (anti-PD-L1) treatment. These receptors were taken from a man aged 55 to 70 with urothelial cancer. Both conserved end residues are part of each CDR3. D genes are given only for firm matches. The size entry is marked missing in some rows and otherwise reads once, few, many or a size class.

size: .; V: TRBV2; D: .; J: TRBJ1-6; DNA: TGTGCCAGCAGTGAGTTGGCAGGGCGTAATTCACCCCTCCACTTT; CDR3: CASSELAGRNSPLHF
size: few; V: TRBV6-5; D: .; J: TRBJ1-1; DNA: TGTGCCACATCAATCCAGGGGTTGAACACTGAAGCTTTCTTT; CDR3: CATSIQGLNTEAFF
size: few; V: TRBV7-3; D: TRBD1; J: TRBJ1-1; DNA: TGTGCCAGCAGCCCGGGACAGGGGAGGACTGAAGCTTTCTTT; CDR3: CASSPGQGRTEAFF
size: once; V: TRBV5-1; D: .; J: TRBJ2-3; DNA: TGCGCCAGCAGCCGAGGGGGTAGCACAGATACGCAGTATTTT; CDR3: CASSRGGSTDTQYF
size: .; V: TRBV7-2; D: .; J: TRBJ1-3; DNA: TGTGCCAGCAGCTTTCAGGGAAACACCATATATTTT; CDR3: CASSFQGNTIYF
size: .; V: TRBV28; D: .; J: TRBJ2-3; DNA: TGTGCCAGCAGTGCATTAGGGGCGAAGGCAGATACGCAGTATTTT; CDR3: CASSALGAKADTQYF
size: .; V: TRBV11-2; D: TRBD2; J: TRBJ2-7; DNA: TGTGCCAGCAGCTACAGGTCTAGCGGGGGGCTATCCTACGAGCAGTACTTC; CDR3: CASSYRSSGGLSYEQYF
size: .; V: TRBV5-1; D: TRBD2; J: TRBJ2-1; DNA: TGCGCCAGTACCTCTAGCGGCTTAAGGAATGAGCAGTTCTTC; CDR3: CASTSSGLRNEQFF
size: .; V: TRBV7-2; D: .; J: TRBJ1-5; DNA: TGTGCCAGCAGCATATCCGGCGTGGGGGCGAATCAGCCCCAGCATTTT; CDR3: CASSISGVGANQPQHF
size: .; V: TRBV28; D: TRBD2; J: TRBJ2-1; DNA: TGTGCCAGCAGACGACTAGCGGAAAGGGGCGATGAGCAGTTCTTC; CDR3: CASRRLAERGDEQFF
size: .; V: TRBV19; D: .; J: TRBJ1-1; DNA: TGTGCCAGTAGAGGGGCAGGGAACACTGAAGCTTTCTTT; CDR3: CASRGAGNTEAFF
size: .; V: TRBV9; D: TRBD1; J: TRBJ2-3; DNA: TGTGCCAGCAGCGGCAGAGTGGACAGGGGGTCGGCAGATACGCAGTATTTT; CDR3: CASSGRVDRGSADTQYF
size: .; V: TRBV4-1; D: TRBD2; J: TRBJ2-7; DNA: TGCGCCAGCAGCCAAGACCCTAGCGGGGGGTACGAGCAGTACTTC; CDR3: CASSQDPSGGYEQYF
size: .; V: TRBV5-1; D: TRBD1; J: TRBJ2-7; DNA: TGCGCCAGCAGCTTGTGGGGTCGGACAGGGACCAACTACGAGCAGTACTTC; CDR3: CASSLWGRTGTNYEQYF
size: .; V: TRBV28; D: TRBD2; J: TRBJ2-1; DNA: TGTGCCAGCAGTTTAGCTAGCGGCAGCTCCTACAATGAGCAGTTCTTC; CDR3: CASSLASGSSYNEQFF
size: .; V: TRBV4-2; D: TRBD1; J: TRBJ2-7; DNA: TGTGCCAGCAGCCAAGAGCGACAGGGGGGTGTACCCTACGAGCAGTACTTC; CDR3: CASSQERQGGVPYEQYF